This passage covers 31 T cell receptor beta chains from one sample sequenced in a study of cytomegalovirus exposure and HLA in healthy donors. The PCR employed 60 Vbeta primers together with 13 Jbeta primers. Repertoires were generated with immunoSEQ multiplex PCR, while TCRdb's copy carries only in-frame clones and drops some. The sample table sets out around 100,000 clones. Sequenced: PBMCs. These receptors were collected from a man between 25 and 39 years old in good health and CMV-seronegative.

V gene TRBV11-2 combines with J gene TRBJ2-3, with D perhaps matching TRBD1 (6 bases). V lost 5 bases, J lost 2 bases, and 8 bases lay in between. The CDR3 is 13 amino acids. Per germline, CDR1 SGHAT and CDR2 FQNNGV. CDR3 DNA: TGTGCCAGCAGCCGGGACAACACAGATACGCAGTATTTT. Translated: CASSRDNTDTQYF.

CDR3 amino acids: CASSPPQGYEQYF. In DNA form, the CDR3 reads TGTGCCAGCAGCCCCCCACAGGGTTACGAGCAGTACTTC. This chain connects TRBV7-8 to TRBJ2-7; D possibly corresponds to TRBD1 (6 bases). The CDR3 contains 13 residues. V lost 5 bases, J lost 4 bases, and 12 bases lay in between. CDR1 is SGHVS, CDR2 FQNEAQ, per germline.

DNA of the CDR3: TGCAGCGTCCGGAGCTCCTACGAGCAGTACTTC. Translating gives CSVRSSYEQYF. The chain has TRBV29-1 and TRBJ2-7; D uncertain. The length of the CDR3 is 11 residues. The V and J ends lost 6 bases and 0 bases respectively, with 6 bases between them. Germline V gene data show CDR1 as SQVTM and CDR2 as ANQGSEA.

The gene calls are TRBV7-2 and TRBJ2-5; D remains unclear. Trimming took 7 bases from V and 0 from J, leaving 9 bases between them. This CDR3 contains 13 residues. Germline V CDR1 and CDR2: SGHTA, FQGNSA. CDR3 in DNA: TGTGCCAGCACCCAGGCGTACCAAGAGACCCAGTACTTC. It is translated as CASTQAYQETQYF.

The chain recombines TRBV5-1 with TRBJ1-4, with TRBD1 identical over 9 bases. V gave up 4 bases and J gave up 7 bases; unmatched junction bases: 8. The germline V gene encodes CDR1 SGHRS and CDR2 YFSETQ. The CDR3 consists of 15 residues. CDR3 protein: CASSRTGTGTEKLFF. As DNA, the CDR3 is TGCGCCAGCAGCAGAACCGGGACAGGGACTGAAAAACTGTTTTTT.

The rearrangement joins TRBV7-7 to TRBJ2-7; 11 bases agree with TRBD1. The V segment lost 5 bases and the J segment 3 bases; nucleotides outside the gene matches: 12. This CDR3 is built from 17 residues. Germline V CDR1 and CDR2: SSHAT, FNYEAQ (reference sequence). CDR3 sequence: CASSPDLGTGGGYEQYF. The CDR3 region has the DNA TGTGCCAGCAGCCCCGATTTGGGGACAGGGGGTGGCTACGAGCAGTACTTC.

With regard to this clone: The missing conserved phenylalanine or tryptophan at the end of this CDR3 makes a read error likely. The CDR3, as DNA: TGTGCCAGCTCAAGGACAGCTCATCTTACTGAAGCTTTCCTT. It yields the protein CASSRTAHLTEAFL. This chain joins TRBV18 and TRBJ1-1, with D possibly being TRBD1 (6 bases). Germline lookup yields CDR1 KGHSH and CDR2 LQKENI. The CDR3 has 14 amino acids. V was cut by 5 bases and J by 5 bases, with 15 bases left in between.

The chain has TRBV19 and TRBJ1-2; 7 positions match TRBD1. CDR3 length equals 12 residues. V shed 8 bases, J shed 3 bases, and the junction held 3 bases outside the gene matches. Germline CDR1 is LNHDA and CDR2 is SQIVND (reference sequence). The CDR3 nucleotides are TGTGCCAGTGTCGACAGGGACTATGGCTACACCTTC. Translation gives CASVDRDYGYTF.

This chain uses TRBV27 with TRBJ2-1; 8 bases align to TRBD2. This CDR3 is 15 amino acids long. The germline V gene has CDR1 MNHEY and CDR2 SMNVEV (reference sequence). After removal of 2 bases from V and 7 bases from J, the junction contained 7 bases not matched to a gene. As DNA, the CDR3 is TGTGCCAGCAGTTTACAGACTAGCGATTGGAATGAGCAGTTCTTC. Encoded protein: CASSLQTSDWNEQFF.

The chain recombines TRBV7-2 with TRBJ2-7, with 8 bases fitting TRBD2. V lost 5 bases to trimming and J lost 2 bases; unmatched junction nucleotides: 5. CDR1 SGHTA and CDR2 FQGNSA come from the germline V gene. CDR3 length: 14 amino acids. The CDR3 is CASSPIAGTYEQYF. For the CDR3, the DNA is TGTGCCAGCAGCCCAATAGCGGGGACCTACGAGCAGTACTTC.

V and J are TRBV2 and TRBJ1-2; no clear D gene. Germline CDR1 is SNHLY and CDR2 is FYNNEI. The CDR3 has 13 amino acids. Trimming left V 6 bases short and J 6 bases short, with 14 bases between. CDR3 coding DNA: TGTGCCAGCAGAGAGTCGGGGTGGGATGGCTACACCTTC. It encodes CASRESGWDGYTF.

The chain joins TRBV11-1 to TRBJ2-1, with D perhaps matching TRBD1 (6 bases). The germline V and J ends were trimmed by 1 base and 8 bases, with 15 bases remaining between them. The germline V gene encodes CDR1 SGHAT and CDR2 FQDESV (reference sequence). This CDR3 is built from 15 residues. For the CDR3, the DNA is TGTGCCAGCAGCTTAGGGGCAGGGGAGAGCGATGAGCAGTTCTTC. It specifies CASSLGAGESDEQFF. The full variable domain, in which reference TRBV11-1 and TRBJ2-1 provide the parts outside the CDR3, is EAEVAQSPRYKITEKSQAVAFWCDPISGHATLYWYRQILGQGPELLVQFQDESVVDDSQLPKDRFSAERLKGVDSTLKIQPAELGDSAMYLCASSLGAGESDEQFFGPGTRLTVL.

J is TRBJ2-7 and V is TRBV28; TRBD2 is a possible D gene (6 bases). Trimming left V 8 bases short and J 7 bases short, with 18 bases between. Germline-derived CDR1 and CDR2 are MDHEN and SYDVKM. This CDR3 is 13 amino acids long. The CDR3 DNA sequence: TGTGCCAGCTACGGGACTCCCGATCGAGAGCAGTACTTC. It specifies CASYGTPDREQYF. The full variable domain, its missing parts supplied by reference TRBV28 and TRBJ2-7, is DVKVTQSSRYLVKRTGEKVFLECVQDMDHENMFWYRQDPGLGLRLIYFSYDVKMKEKGDIPEGYSVSREKKERFSLILESASTNQTSMYLCASYGTPDREQYFGPGTRLTVT.

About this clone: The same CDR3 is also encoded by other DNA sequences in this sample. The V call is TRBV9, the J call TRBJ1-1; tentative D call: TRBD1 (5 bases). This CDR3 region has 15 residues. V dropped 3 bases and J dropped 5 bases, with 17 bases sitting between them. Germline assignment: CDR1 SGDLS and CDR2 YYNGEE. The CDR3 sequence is CASSGGEGANTEAFF. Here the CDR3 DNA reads TGTGCCAGCAGCGGAGGAGAAGGGGCGAATACTGAAGCTTTCTTT.

The CDR3 bases are TGTGCCAGCAGTACTCGACCCCCGGGGCTAGCGGGGGGTGAATACAAGACCCAGTACTTC. Amino acid sequence: CASSTRPPGLAGGEYKTQYF. The V gene is TRBV27, the J gene TRBJ2-5, with TRBD2 matching 11 bases. CDR1 MNHEY and CDR2 SMNVEV come from the germline V gene (reference sequence). The V and J ends lost 5 bases and 6 bases, in that order; junction bases with no gene match: 23. The CDR3 is 20 amino acids.

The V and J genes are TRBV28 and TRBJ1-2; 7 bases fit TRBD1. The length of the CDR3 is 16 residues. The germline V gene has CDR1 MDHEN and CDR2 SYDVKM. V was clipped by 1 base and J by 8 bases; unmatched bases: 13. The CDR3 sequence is CASSLSLTWDSSGYTF. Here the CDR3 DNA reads TGTGCCAGCAGTTTATCCCTCACATGGGACAGCTCCGGCTACACCTTC.

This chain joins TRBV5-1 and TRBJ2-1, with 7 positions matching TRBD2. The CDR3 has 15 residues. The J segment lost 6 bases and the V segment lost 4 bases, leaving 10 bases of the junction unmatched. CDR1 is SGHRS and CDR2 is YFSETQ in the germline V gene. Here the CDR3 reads CASSDVRGVSNEQFF. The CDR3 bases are TGCGCCAGCAGCGACGTCCGGGGGGTGTCCAATGAGCAGTTCTTC.

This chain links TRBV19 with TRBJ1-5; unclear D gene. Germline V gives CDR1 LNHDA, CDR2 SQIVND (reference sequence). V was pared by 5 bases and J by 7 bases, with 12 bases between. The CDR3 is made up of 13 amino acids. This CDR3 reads CASSSRPGQPQHF. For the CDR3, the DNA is TGTGCCAGTAGTTCTCGCCCGGGACAGCCCCAGCATTTT.

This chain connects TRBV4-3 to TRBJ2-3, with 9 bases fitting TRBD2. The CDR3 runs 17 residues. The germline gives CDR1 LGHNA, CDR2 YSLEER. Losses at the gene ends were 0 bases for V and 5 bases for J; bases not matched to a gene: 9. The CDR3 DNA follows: TGCGCCAGCAGCCAAGATCGGGGCGGGGGGGCTAGAGATACGCAGTATTTT. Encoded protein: CASSQDRGGGARDTQYF.

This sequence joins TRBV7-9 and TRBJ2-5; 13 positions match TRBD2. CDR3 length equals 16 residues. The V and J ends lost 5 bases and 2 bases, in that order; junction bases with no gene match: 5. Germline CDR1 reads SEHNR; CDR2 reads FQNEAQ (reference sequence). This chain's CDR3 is CASSAGLAGEQETQYF. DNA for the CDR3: TGTGCCAGCAGCGCCGGACTAGCGGGGGAGCAAGAGACCCAGTACTTC.

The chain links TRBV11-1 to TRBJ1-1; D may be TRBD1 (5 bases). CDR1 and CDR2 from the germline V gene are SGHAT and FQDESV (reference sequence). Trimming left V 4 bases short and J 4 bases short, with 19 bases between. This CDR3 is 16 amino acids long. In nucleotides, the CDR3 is TGTGCCAGCAGCTCAAGAACGGGGGTCGGGGTCACTGAAGCTTTCTTT. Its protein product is CASSSRTGVGVTEAFF.

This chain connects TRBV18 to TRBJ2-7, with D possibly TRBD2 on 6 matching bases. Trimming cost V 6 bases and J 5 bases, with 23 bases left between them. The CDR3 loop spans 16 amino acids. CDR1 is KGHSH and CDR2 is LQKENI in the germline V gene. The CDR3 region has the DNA TGTGCCAGCTCCCCCGTGGGAGGAACGGGAGTACACGAGCAGTACTTC. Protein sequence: CASSPVGGTGVHEQYF. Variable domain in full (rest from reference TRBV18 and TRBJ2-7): NAGVMQNPRHLVRRRGQEARLRCSPMKGHSHVYWYRQLPEEGLKFMVYLQKENIIDESGMPKERFSAEFPKEGPSILRIQQVVRGDSAAYFCASSPVGGTGVHEQYFGPGTRLTVT.

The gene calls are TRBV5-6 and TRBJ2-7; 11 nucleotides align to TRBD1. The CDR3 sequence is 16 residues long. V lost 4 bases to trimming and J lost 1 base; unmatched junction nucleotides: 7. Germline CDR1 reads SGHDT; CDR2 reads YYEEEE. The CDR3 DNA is TGTGCCAGCAGCGGGGGGACAGGGGGTAAGTCCTACGAGCAGTACTTC. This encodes CASSGGTGGKSYEQYF. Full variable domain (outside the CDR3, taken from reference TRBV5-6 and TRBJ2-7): DAGVTQSPTHLIKTRGQQVTLRCSPKSGHDTVSWYQQALGQGPQFIFQYYEEEERQRGNFPDRFSGHQFPNYSSELNVNALLLGDSALYLCASSGGTGGKSYEQYFGPGTRLTVT.

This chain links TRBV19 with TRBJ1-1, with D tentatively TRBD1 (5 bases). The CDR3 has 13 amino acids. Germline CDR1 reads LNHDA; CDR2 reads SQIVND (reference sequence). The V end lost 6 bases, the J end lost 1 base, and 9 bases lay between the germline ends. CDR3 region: CASSLQENTEAFF. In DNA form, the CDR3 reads TGTGCCAGTAGCTTACAGGAGAACACTGAAGCTTTCTTT. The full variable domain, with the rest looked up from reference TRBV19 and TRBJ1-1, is DGGITQSPKYLFRKEGQNVTLSCEQNLNHDAMYWYRQDPGQGLRLIYYSQIVNDFQKGDIAEGYSVSREKKESFPLTVTSAQKNPTAFYLCASSLQENTEAFFGQGTRLTVV.

CDR3 sequence reads: CASSYRGQQYGYTF. CDR3 nucleotides: TGTGCCAGCAGTTACAGAGGACAGCAATATGGCTACACCTTC. The V call is TRBV6-5, the J call TRBJ1-2; D may be TRBD1 (6 bases). The CDR3 spans 14 residues. Between the trimmed V and J ends, which lost 2 bases and 5 bases, there was a span of 12 bases. From germline, CDR1 is MNHEY and CDR2 SVGAGI.

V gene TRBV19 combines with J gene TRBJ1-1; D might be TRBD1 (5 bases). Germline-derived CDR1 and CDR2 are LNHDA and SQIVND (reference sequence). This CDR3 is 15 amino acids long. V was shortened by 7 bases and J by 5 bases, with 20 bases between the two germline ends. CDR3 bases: TGTGCCAGTATAGAGCGGGGGGATTGGGGGACTGAAGCTTTCTTT. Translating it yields CASIERGDWGTEAFF.

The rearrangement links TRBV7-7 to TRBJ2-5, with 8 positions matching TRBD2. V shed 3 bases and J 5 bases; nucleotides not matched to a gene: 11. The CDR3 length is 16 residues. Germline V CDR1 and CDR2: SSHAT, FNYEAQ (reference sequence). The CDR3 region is CASSFNPGGAPETQYF. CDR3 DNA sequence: TGTGCCAGCAGCTTCAATCCCGGGGGGGCCCCGGAGACCCAGTACTTC.

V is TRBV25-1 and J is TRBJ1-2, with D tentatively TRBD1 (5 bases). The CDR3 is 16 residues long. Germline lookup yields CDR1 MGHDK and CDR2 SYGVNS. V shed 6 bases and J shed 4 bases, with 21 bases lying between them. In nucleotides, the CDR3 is TGTGCCAGCAGGGGACTCTACTCATCAACCACCTATGGCTACACCTTC. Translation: CASRGLYSSTTYGYTF.

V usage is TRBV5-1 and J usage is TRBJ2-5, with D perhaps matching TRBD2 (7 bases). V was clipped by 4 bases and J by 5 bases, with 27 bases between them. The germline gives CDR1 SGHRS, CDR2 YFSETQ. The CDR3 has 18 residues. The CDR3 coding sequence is TGCGCCAGCAGCCCCGGAGGGGGGGCTGCTGTGTTCTTGGAGACCCAGTACTTC. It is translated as CASSPGGGAAVFLETQYF.

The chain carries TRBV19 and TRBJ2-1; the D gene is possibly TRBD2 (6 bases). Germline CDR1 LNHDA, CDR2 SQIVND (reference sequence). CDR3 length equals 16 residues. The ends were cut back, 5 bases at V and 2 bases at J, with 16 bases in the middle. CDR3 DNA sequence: TGTGCCAGTAGTGTGGCGGCGGGGAAACCCTACAATGAGCAGTTCTTC. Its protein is CASSVAAGKPYNEQFF.

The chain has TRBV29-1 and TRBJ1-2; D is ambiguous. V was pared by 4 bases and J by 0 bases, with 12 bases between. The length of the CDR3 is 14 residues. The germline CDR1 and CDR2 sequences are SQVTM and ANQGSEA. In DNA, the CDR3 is TGCAGCGTTGTCCCGGGGAGCTCTAACTATGGCTACACCTTC. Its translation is CSVVPGSSNYGYTF.